This T cell receptor beta chain originates from a study of brain T cells in children with intractable seizures. CDR1 is LNHDA, CDR2 SQIVND, per germline (reference sequence). The CDR3 loop spans 15 amino acids. V lost 5 bases and J lost 4; bases outside the gene matches: 5. Data came from immunoSEQ multiplex PCR; TCRdb stores just in-frame clones and leaves some out. The profile shows 110,000 or so clones, under 95% of them singletons. The clonotype comes from a boy in the first two years of life with hemimegalencephaly and intractable seizures. Specimen: peripheral blood, collected at surgery. This chain uses TRBV19 with TRBJ2-2, with TRBD2 matching over 9 bases. The CDR3 loop reads CASSARRGGTGELFF. The CDR3 DNA reads TGTGCCAGTAGTGCAAGGCGGGGGGGCACCGGGGAGCTGTTTTTT.